Following are 13 T cell receptor beta chains from one sample sequenced in a study of blood T cells in healthy people across ages. For the second PCR, which ran for roughly 6 to 12 cycles, a sample-barcoded 5' primer and a J-beta primer mix were used. TCRdb independently ran MiXCR on the 5' RACE reads; one entry per CDR3 protein. The sample contains about 640,000 distinct CDR3 sequences, approximately 59% of which appear only once. The sample comprised blood. The source is a man between 60 and 75 years old in good health.

This clonotype has more than one count but fewer than ten. V and J are TRBV6-1 and TRBJ2-6, with 8 bases matching TRBD1. V was clipped by 6 bases and J by 5 bases; unmatched bases: 15. Germline CDR1 reads MNHNS; CDR2 reads SASEGT. CDR3 length: 18 amino acids. The CDR3 region has the DNA TGTGCCAGCAGCCGGAATGCCGGGACAGGCAATAGGGCCAACGTCCTGACTTTC. The encoded protein is CASSRNAGTGNRANVLTF.

This clonotype was seen only a few times. V gene TRBV29-1 combines with J gene TRBJ2-3; TRBD1 matches 7 bases. This CDR3 spans 14 amino acids. The V segment lost 4 bases and the J segment 2 bases; nucleotides outside the gene matches: 6. Germline CDR1 reads SQVTM; CDR2 reads ANQGSEA. The CDR3 region has the DNA TGCAGCGTTGGACAGGGAGAGGACACAGATACGCAGTATTTT. Protein: CSVGQGEDTDTQYF.

With regard to this clonotype: This could be a read error, since a much larger clone is one nucleotide away. V usage is TRBV6-2 or TRBV6-3 and J usage is TRBJ1-2, with TRBD1 as a possible D gene (6 bases). Looked up from germline, CDR1 is MNHEY and CDR2 is SVGEGT. V was trimmed by 6 bases and J by 6 bases, leaving 14 bases between them. This CDR3 has 13 residues. The CDR3 nucleotides are TGTGCCAGCAGGCGACAGGCAAACCATGGCTACACCTTC. It encodes CASRRQANHGYTF.

This sequence joins TRBV11-2 and TRBJ2-4; D remains ambiguous. The assigned J gene may be wrong: the sequence end matches TRBJ2-7 better. The CDR3 totals 12 residues. Per germline, CDR1 SGHAT and CDR2 FQNNGV. Here the CDR3 reads CASRATAYEQYF. In nucleotides, the CDR3 is TGTGCCAGCAGGGCTACAGCTTACGAGCAGTACTTC.

In its sample, this clonotype was seen a few times. The gene calls are TRBV4-1 and TRBJ2-7, with 10 bases aligning to TRBD2. The V gene's germline CDR1 is MGHRA and CDR2 YSYEKL. The CDR3 sequence is 15 residues long. After removal of 1 base from V and 4 bases from J, the junction contained 4 bases not matched to a gene. The CDR3 spells CASSQVAGGKYEQYF. The CDR3 DNA reads TGCGCCAGCAGCCAAGTAGCGGGGGGAAAGTACGAGCAGTACTTC.

This chain joins TRBV29-1 and TRBJ2-5; 9 bases are a match to TRBD1. The J call is uncertain, as TRBJ2-7 better fits the DNA end. Germline-derived CDR1 and CDR2 are SQVTM and ANQGSEA. The CDR3 is made up of 13 amino acids. The CDR3 protein is CSGRQGVAYEQYF. In DNA form, the CDR3 reads TGCAGCGGAAGACAGGGGGTGGCCTACGAGCAGTACTTC.

This clonotype showed up just a few times. V usage is TRBV28 and J usage is TRBJ1-4; 8 nucleotides line up with TRBD1. Germline lookup yields CDR1 MDHEN and CDR2 SYDVKM. With 6 bases clipped from V and 6 bases from J, the junction kept 9 bases outside the gene matches. The CDR3 consists of 15 residues. CDR3 region: CASRPYRGSDEKLFF. DNA of the CDR3: TGTGCCAGCAGACCATACAGGGGGTCGGATGAAAAACTGTTTTTT.

With regard to this clonotype: A read error may account for a junction end that differs from germline. V gene TRBV20-1 combines with J gene TRBJ2-1; 10 bases line up with TRBD2. Germline V gene sequence: CDR1 DFQATT, CDR2 SNEGSKA (reference sequence). The CDR3 consists of 17 residues. CDR3 in DNA: TGTAGTGCTGAACCCGGACTAGCGGAGTACTCCTACAATGAGCAGTTCTTC. Amino acid sequence: CSAEPGLAEYSYNEQFF.

Only a few counts were recorded for this clonotype. The J gene is TRBJ2-3, the V gene TRBV12-3 or TRBV12-4; no definite D call. The CDR3 is 14 amino acids. With 6 bases removed from V and 1 base from J, the gap between germline ends came to 11 bases. The CDR3 coding sequence is TGTGCCAGCAGCCTGAACCAGGGCACAGATACGCAGTATTTT. The encoded protein is CASSLNQGTDTQYF.

The chain is built from TRBV27 and TRBJ1-5, with D unresolved. The CDR3 loop spans 15 amino acids. Germline CDR1 reads MNHEY; CDR2 reads SMNVEV (reference sequence). Trimming cost V 5 bases and J 6 bases, with 17 bases left between them. The CDR3 is CASSADGLAGQPQHF. As DNA, the CDR3 is TGTGCCAGCAGTGCGGACGGGCTGGCCGGTCAGCCCCAGCATTTT.

The chain is built from TRBV12-3 or TRBV12-4 and TRBJ1-4, with a weak D call TRBD1 (5 bases). There are 14 residues in the CDR3. Trimming removed 7 bases at V and 8 bases at J, with 17 bases between. The CDR3 DNA follows: TGTGCCAGCACCTGGGCAGGGTCGGGCGAAAAACTGTTTTTT. Translating it yields CASTWAGSGEKLFF.

This chain connects TRBV28 to TRBJ2-6, with D tentatively TRBD1 (5 bases). The germline V gene has CDR1 MDHEN and CDR2 SYDVKM. V lost 7 bases and J lost 2, with 15 bases in between. The CDR3 extends over 16 amino acids. CDR3 bases: TGTGCCAGCAACCAGGGCAGGAGCACTGGGGCCAACGTCCTGACTTTC. This codes for CASNQGRSTGANVLTF.

In its sample, this clonotype was seen a few times. The chain combines TRBV7-7 with TRBJ2-2; TRBD1 or TRBD2 may be the D gene (6 bases each). The germline gives CDR1 SSHAT, CDR2 FNYEAQ (reference sequence). The CDR3 loop spans 15 amino acids. Between the trimmed V and J ends, which lost 5 bases and 3 bases, there was a span of 13 bases. The CDR3 nucleotides are TGTGCCAGCAGCCTAGGGGGAGGTTACACCGGGGAGCTGTTTTTT. Translation gives CASSLGGGYTGELFF.